These T cell receptor beta chains were read from a single sample in a study of blood T cell repertoires in COVID-19. Measured with immunoSEQ multiplex PCR; TCRdb has only the in-frame clones, and not every one. The sample carries about 150,000 clones, approximately 80% recorded once. Sequenced: peripheral blood. The receptors here all came from a man aged 55 to 70 with acute or convalescent COVID-19. The CDR3 runs from the conserved cysteine through the conserved F or W. The order of the fields is CDR3 DNA, CDR3 protein, V gene, clone size, J gene, D gene. The D gene is left open where the match is weak. Expanded clones are given a class, and other clones once, few, many or no size at all.

CDR3nt: TGCGCCAGCAGCTTATCCGTTGAAGGGGCCGAGCAGTACTTC
CDR3aa: CASSLSVEGAEQYF
v_gene: TRBV5-1
abundance: once
j_gene: TRBJ2-7
d_gene: NA

CDR3nt: TGTGCCAGCAGCTTACGGCGGGGCGGCGGGGAGCTGTTTTTT
CDR3aa: CASSLRRGGGELFF
v_gene: TRBV7-2
abundance: NA
j_gene: TRBJ2-2
d_gene: NA

CDR3nt: TGCGCCAGCAGCCTGAAGGGACTAGCGGGAGGTTCGGTTAGTTACAATGAGCAGTTCTTC
CDR3aa: CASSLKGLAGGSVSYNEQFF
v_gene: TRBV5-1
abundance: NA
j_gene: TRBJ2-1
d_gene: TRBD2

CDR3nt: TGTGCCAGCAGTCCACGGGGGGTTAGCCTGTCCCAAGAGACCCAGTACTTC
CDR3aa: CASSPRGVSLSQETQYF
v_gene: TRBV27
abundance: NA
j_gene: TRBJ2-5
d_gene: TRBD2

CDR3nt: TGCGCCAGCAGCGCCGGACAGGCCAGCACAGATACGCAGTATTTT
CDR3aa: CASSAGQASTDTQYF
v_gene: TRBV5-1
abundance: NA
j_gene: TRBJ2-3
d_gene: TRBD1

CDR3nt: TGTGCCAGTAGTATCCGACAGGGGAAAGATACGCAGTATTTT
CDR3aa: CASSIRQGKDTQYF
v_gene: TRBV19
abundance: NA
j_gene: TRBJ2-3
d_gene: TRBD1

CDR3nt: TGTGCTAGTGCAACAGGGTTTCCTGGAAACACCATATATTTT
CDR3aa: CASATGFPGNTIYF
v_gene: TRBV12-5
abundance: NA
j_gene: TRBJ1-3
d_gene: NA

CDR3nt: TGTGCCAGCAGTCTAGGGGGCAGCTTGAACACTGAAGCTTTCTTT
CDR3aa: CASSLGGSLNTEAFF
v_gene: TRBV6-2/TRBV6-3
abundance: NA
j_gene: TRBJ1-1
d_gene: TRBD1

CDR3nt: TGTGCCAGTAGACAACAGGGTCACTACGAGCAGTACTTC
CDR3aa: CASRQQGHYEQYF
v_gene: TRBV19
abundance: few
j_gene: TRBJ2-7
d_gene: NA

CDR3nt: TGTGCCAGCAATAAGCCTGGGACAGGATCCTACGAGCAGTACTTC
CDR3aa: CASNKPGTGSYEQYF
v_gene: TRBV11-2
abundance: NA
j_gene: TRBJ2-7
d_gene: TRBD1

CDR3nt: TGTGCCAGCAGCTCCGGGACAGGGGTCGAGCAGTACTTC
CDR3aa: CASSSGTGVEQYF
v_gene: TRBV5-4
abundance: NA
j_gene: TRBJ2-7
d_gene: TRBD1

CDR3nt: TGTGCCAGCAGCCAAGGTGGCAGGGGTGACACCGGGGAGCTGTTTTTT
CDR3aa: CASSQGGRGDTGELFF
v_gene: TRBV4-2
abundance: NA
j_gene: TRBJ2-2
d_gene: NA

CDR3nt: TGTGCCAGTAGTATCAGGGGGCAGGAGCCCCAGCATTTT
CDR3aa: CASSIRGQEPQHF
v_gene: TRBV19
abundance: NA
j_gene: TRBJ1-5
d_gene: TRBD1

CDR3nt: TGTGCCAGCAGCCCAGGACAGGGAAAACTAACTGGGTATGGCTACACCTTC
CDR3aa: CASSPGQGKLTGYGYTF
v_gene: TRBV9
abundance: NA
j_gene: TRBJ1-2
d_gene: TRBD1

CDR3nt: TGCGCCAGCCAAGGGACTAGCGGGAATGCTGAGCAGTTCTTC
CDR3aa: CASQGTSGNAEQFF
v_gene: TRBV5-1
abundance: NA
j_gene: TRBJ2-1
d_gene: TRBD2

CDR3nt: TGTGCCAGCAGCTTAGTTCACCTCCGGGAGCAGTACTTC
CDR3aa: CASSLVHLREQYF
v_gene: TRBV11-1
abundance: NA
j_gene: TRBJ2-7
d_gene: NA

CDR3nt: TGTGCCAGCAGCTTCGCGGGACAGGGGGTCCAGCCCCAGCATTTT
CDR3aa: CASSFAGQGVQPQHF
v_gene: TRBV7-2
abundance: NA
j_gene: TRBJ1-5
d_gene: TRBD1

CDR3nt: TGTGCCAGCAGTATCTGGGCAGGTGAGCAGTTCTTC
CDR3aa: CASSIWAGEQFF
v_gene: TRBV28
abundance: once
j_gene: TRBJ2-1
d_gene: NA

CDR3nt: TGTGCCACGAAGGAACAGGGCCTGGGCAATCAGCCCCAGCATTTT
CDR3aa: CATKEQGLGNQPQHF
v_gene: TRBV27
abundance: NA
j_gene: TRBJ1-5
d_gene: NA

CDR3nt: TGTGCCAGCAGTGAGCATGAAATCGGGGGCTACACCTTC
CDR3aa: CASSEHEIGGYTF
v_gene: TRBV27
abundance: few
j_gene: TRBJ1-2
d_gene: NA

CDR3nt: TGTGCCAGCAGTGAAACTAGCGGGGGATTCACAGATACGCAGTATTTT
CDR3aa: CASSETSGGFTDTQYF
v_gene: TRBV6-1
abundance: NA
j_gene: TRBJ2-3
d_gene: TRBD2

CDR3nt: TGTGCCAGCAGCTTAGTAGGGACTAGCGGGATTCGAGATACGCAGTATTTT
CDR3aa: CASSLVGTSGIRDTQYF
v_gene: TRBV7-2
abundance: NA
j_gene: TRBJ2-3
d_gene: TRBD2

CDR3nt: TGTGCCAGCAGCTTGGCGGGCGGGAAAGAGACCCAGTACTTC
CDR3aa: CASSLAGGKETQYF
v_gene: TRBV5-4
abundance: few
j_gene: TRBJ2-5
d_gene: NA

CDR3nt: TGTGCCAGCAGCACCACCCCGGACAGGCCAAACATTCAGTACTTC
CDR3aa: CASSTTPDRPNIQYF
v_gene: TRBV5-4
abundance: NA
j_gene: TRBJ2-4
d_gene: TRBD1

CDR3nt: TGCGCCAGCAGCCGCGGGACTAGCAAGAAAGAGCAGTACTTC
CDR3aa: CASSRGTSKKEQYF
v_gene: TRBV5-1
abundance: NA
j_gene: TRBJ2-7
d_gene: TRBD2

CDR3nt: TGTGCCAGCAGCCTGGGACTGGAGAACACCGGGGAGCTGTTTTTT
CDR3aa: CASSLGLENTGELFF
v_gene: TRBV6-6
abundance: NA
j_gene: TRBJ2-2
d_gene: NA

CDR3nt: TGTGCCAGCAGCTCCTCCGTTGGACTAGCGGTTGGAAATGAGCAGTTCTTC
CDR3aa: CASSSSVGLAVGNEQFF
v_gene: TRBV7-2
abundance: once
j_gene: TRBJ2-1
d_gene: TRBD2

CDR3nt: TGTGCCAGCAGTCGGACAGGGGAGAAACTGTTTTTT
CDR3aa: CASSRTGEKLFF
v_gene: TRBV6-5
abundance: NA
j_gene: TRBJ1-4
d_gene: TRBD1

CDR3nt: TGTGCCAGTAGTACGGACAGGGGCCATGGCTACACCTTC
CDR3aa: CASSTDRGHGYTF
v_gene: TRBV19
abundance: NA
j_gene: TRBJ1-2
d_gene: TRBD1

CDR3nt: TGTGCCAGCAGCCAAGTAGGGACTAGGTACAATGAGCAGTTCTTC
CDR3aa: CASSQVGTRYNEQFF
v_gene: TRBV7-9
abundance: NA
j_gene: TRBJ2-1
d_gene: TRBD2

CDR3nt: TGTGCCAGTAGTATAGAGGCGGCGGGGACCAAAAACATTCAGTACTTC
CDR3aa: CASSIEAAGTKNIQYF
v_gene: TRBV19
abundance: NA
j_gene: TRBJ2-4
d_gene: NA

CDR3nt: TGTGCCAGCAGCTTAGACTTGCAGGGGGCGATCAACGGGGAGCTGTTTTTT
CDR3aa: CASSLDLQGAINGELFF
v_gene: TRBV7-6
abundance: NA
j_gene: TRBJ2-2
d_gene: TRBD1

CDR3nt: TGTGCCACCAGCGCGGACAGAAACACTGAAGCTTTCTTT
CDR3aa: CATSADRNTEAFF
v_gene: TRBV15
abundance: few
j_gene: TRBJ1-1
d_gene: NA

CDR3nt: TGTGCCACCAGTACCGCCCCAACCTACCGCGACAGTGTGCTTGAGCAGTTCTTC
CDR3aa: CATSTAPTYRDSVLEQFF
v_gene: TRBV24-1
abundance: NA
j_gene: TRBJ2-1
d_gene: NA

CDR3nt: TGTGCCAGCAGTCAACAGGGGTCTGAAGCTTTCTTT
CDR3aa: CASSQQGSEAFF
v_gene: TRBV6-6
abundance: NA
j_gene: TRBJ1-1
d_gene: TRBD1

CDR3nt: TGCGCCAGCAGCTTGGCCTCCCGGGGGGGTAATGAGCAGTTCTTC
CDR3aa: CASSLASRGGNEQFF
v_gene: TRBV5-1
abundance: NA
j_gene: TRBJ2-1
d_gene: TRBD2

CDR3nt: TGTGCCAGCAGCCTACCCTGGACAGCTACAGGCGGTTCACCCCTCCACTTT
CDR3aa: CASSLPWTATGGSPLHF
v_gene: TRBV4-2
abundance: NA
j_gene: TRBJ1-6
d_gene: NA

CDR3nt: TGTGCCAGCAGTCTACAACAGGGAAATCAGCCCCAGCATTTT
CDR3aa: CASSLQQGNQPQHF
v_gene: TRBV2
abundance: few
j_gene: TRBJ1-5
d_gene: NA

CDR3nt: TGCGCCAGCAGTCAATCGGACCGGGACACACAGGAGACTAACTATGGCTACACCTTC
CDR3aa: CASSQSDRDTQETNYGYTF
v_gene: TRBV23-1
abundance: few
j_gene: TRBJ1-2
d_gene: NA

CDR3nt: TGCGCCAGCAGCCGCGGGATGGGACCGAGCTACGAGCAGTACTTC
CDR3aa: CASSRGMGPSYEQYF
v_gene: TRBV4-1
abundance: NA
j_gene: TRBJ2-7
d_gene: NA

CDR3nt: TGTGCCAGCAGTTGGGGACAGTTCGGCGAGCAGTACTTC
CDR3aa: CASSWGQFGEQYF
v_gene: TRBV6-5
abundance: NA
j_gene: TRBJ2-7
d_gene: TRBD1

CDR3nt: TGTGCCAGCAGTCCCCTTGGCAGCAATCAGCCCCAGCATTTT
CDR3aa: CASSPLGSNQPQHF
v_gene: TRBV6-5
abundance: once
j_gene: TRBJ1-5
d_gene: NA

CDR3nt: TGTGCCAGCAGTCCTAGCGGGAGGTCCGAGTTCTTC
CDR3aa: CASSPSGRSEFF
v_gene: TRBV27
abundance: NA
j_gene: TRBJ2-1
d_gene: TRBD2

CDR3nt: TGTGCCAGCAGCCAGGGACTAGGCACAGATACGCAGTATTTT
CDR3aa: CASSQGLGTDTQYF
v_gene: TRBV7-3
abundance: NA
j_gene: TRBJ2-3
d_gene: TRBD2

CDR3nt: TGTGCCAGCAGCCAAAGACTAGCGGGAGTTGCGGCAGATACGCAGTATTTT
CDR3aa: CASSQRLAGVAADTQYF
v_gene: TRBV7-2
abundance: NA
j_gene: TRBJ2-3
d_gene: TRBD2

CDR3nt: TGTGCCAGCAGCAAATACGGGGCCTACAATGAGCAGTTCTTC
CDR3aa: CASSKYGAYNEQFF
v_gene: TRBV7-6
abundance: NA
j_gene: TRBJ2-1
d_gene: NA

CDR3nt: TGTGCCAGTAGTATACCGATACGGGACAGGCATCCTTATAGCAATCAGCCCCAGCATTTT
CDR3aa: CASSIPIRDRHPYSNQPQHF
v_gene: TRBV19
abundance: NA
j_gene: TRBJ1-5
d_gene: TRBD1

CDR3nt: TGTGCCAGCAGCACAGGACAGGGGAGGGAGACCCAGTACTTC
CDR3aa: CASSTGQGRETQYF
v_gene: TRBV4-2
abundance: NA
j_gene: TRBJ2-5
d_gene: TRBD1

CDR3nt: TGCGCCAGCAGCCAAGGAGTGGCGGGACTAGCGGCCTACGAGCAGTACTTC
CDR3aa: CASSQGVAGLAAYEQYF
v_gene: TRBV4-1
abundance: NA
j_gene: TRBJ2-7
d_gene: TRBD2

CDR3nt: TGCGCCAGCAGCCAAGGGGGCGGGGGGTACAATGAGCAGTTCTTC
CDR3aa: CASSQGGGGYNEQFF
v_gene: TRBV4-3
abundance: NA
j_gene: TRBJ2-1
d_gene: TRBD2

CDR3nt: TGTGCCAGCAGTCAAGCGGGAGAGATTCTCTACGAGCAGTACTTC
CDR3aa: CASSQAGEILYEQYF
v_gene: TRBV6-2/TRBV6-3
abundance: NA
j_gene: TRBJ2-7
d_gene: TRBD2